This TCR beta chain originates from a study of post-analysis software for immune sequencing data. Overall study results and limits: TRBV5-6, TRBV5-1 and TRBV20-1 belonged to a set of about five TRBV segments that were more frequent in patients than controls.

Unique molecular identifiers tagged the TCR beta cDNA libraries. TCRdb re-analysed the PCR reads in MiXCR, keeping a single row per CDR3 protein. The sample lists about 540,000 distinct CDR3 sequences; 34% were seen once. This clonotype occurred a few times. Its antigen is not identified. V lost 2 bases and J 5 bases, leaving 19 bases between the germline ends. The CDR3 runs to 16 residues. CDR1 and CDR2 (germline): PRHDT, FYEKMQ (reference sequence). The chain uses TRBV13 and TRBJ2-7; tentative D call: TRBD1 (7 bases). What was sequenced was blood. This clonotype was sampled from a girl under 18 with multiple sclerosis. This CDR3 reads CASSLNKGGGGDEQYF. For the CDR3, the DNA is TGTGCCAGCAGCTTAAATAAGGGAGGAGGGGGCGACGAGCAGTACTTC.